This T cell receptor beta chain was sequenced during a study of vaccination and CD4 T cells after COVID-19. Study information: With a range of 35 to 161, the median interval from diagnosis to drawing post-COVID samples was 85 to 120 days.

The V gene's germline CDR1 is SGHNT and CDR2 YENEEA. CDR3 length equals 12 residues. The V end was cut by 5 bases, the J end by 11 bases, with 14 bases between. Sequenced with the Oncomine TCR Beta short-read assay was DNA taken from cultured CD4+ T cells. A single record per CDR3 protein comes from TCRdb applying MiXCR to the PCR reads. Counted here are around 20,000 distinct CDR3 sequences, 40% occurring once; the ten biggest clones make up about 10%. A few counts support this clonotype. The antigen is unknown. The treatment is: roughly 10-day PBMC culture with coronavirus spike peptide pools or control peptides (ViraFEST assay).

The sequence came from a human donor who had recovered from COVID-19. This chain joins TRBV11-3 and TRBJ2-3; weak D call: TRBD2 (6 bases). The sample in question was CD4+ T cells from blood, cultured in vitro, obtained after SARS-CoV-2 vaccination. In DNA form, the CDR3 reads TGTGCCAGCAGCCGCGAGGAGGGCAGGCAGTATTTT. It encodes CASSREEGRQYF.